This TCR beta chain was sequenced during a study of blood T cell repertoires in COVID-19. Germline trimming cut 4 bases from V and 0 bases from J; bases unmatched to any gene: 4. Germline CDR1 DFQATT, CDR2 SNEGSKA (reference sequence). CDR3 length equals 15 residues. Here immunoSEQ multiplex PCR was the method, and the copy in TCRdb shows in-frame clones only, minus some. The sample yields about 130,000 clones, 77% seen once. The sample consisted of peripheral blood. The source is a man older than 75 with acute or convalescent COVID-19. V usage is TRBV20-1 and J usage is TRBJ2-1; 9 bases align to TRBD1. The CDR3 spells CSATETGGSYNEQFF. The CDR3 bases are TGCAGTGCTACTGAGACAGGGGGCTCCTACAATGAGCAGTTCTTC.